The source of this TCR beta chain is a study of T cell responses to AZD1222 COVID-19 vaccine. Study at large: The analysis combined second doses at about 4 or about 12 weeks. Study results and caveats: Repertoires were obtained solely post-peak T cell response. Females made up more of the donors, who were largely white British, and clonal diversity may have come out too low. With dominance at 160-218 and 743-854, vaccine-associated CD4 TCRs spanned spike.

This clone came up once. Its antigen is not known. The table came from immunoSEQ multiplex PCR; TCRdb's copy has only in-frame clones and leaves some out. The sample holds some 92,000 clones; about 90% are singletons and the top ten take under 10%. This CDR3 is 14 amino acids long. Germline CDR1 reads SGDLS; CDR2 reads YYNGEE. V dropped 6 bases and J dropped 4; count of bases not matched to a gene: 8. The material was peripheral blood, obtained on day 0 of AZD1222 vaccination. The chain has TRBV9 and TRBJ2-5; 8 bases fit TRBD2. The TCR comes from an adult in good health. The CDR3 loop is CASNGGALGETQYF. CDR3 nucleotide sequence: TGTGCCAGCAACGGGGGGGCCTTGGGAGAGACCCAGTACTTC.